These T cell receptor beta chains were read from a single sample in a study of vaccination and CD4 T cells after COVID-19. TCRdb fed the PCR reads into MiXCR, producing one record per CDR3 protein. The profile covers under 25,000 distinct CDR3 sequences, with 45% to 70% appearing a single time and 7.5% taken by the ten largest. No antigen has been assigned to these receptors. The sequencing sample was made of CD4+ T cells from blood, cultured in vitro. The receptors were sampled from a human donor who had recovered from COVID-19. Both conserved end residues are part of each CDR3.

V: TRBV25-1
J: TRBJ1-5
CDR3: CASSERPSGPQHF

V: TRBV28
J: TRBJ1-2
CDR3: CASPPGPYGYTF

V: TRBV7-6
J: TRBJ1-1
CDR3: CASSSRRGGISEAFF

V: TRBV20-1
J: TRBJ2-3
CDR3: CSARDGQGAFLTADTQYF

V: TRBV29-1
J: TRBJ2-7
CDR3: CSAGGGASREQYF

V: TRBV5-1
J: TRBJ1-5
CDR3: CASSYGDGGEQPQHF

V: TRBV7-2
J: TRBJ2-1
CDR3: CASSPHSLAVDYNEQFF

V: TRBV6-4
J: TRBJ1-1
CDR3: CASSDLPGRGRTEAFF

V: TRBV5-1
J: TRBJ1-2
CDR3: CASSLGEGTYGYTF

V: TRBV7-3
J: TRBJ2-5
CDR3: CASSPGTSGTQYF

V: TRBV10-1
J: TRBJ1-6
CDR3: CASSGQGTSPLHF

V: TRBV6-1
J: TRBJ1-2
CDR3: CASTHGGSSYANYGYTF

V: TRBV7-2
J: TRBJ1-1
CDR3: CASSFPNTEAFF

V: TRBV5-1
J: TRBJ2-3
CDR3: CASSLVQGSTDTQYF

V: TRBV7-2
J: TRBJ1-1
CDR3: CASSLVQNLNTEAFF

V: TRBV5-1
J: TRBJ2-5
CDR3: CASSLGQGETQYF

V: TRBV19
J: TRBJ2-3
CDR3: CASGTPILQYF

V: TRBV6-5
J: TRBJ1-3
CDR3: CASSSDRYPGNTIYF

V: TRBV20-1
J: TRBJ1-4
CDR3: CSARVPSVSNEKLFF

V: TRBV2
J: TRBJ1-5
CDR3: CASSWGLSNQPQHF

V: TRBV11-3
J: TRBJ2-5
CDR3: CASSLGASSGYQETQYF

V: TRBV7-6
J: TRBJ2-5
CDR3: CASSRQETQYF

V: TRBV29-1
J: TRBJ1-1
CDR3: CSTPGWQGWSNTEAFF

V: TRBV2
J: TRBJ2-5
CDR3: CASRGLAGAETQYF

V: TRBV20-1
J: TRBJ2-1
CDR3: CSASPRGRFSEQFF

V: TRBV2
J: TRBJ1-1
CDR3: CASSLDSNTEAFF

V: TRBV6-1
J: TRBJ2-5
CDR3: CASSAKIRQNSETQYF

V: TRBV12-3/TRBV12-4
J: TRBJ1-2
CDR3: CASSYGGGASYGYTF

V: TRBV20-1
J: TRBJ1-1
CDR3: CSASGQSKNTEAFF

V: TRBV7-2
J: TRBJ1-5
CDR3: CASSTTGSNQPQHF

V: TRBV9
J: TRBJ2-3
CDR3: CASSHRTSGRAFTDTQYF

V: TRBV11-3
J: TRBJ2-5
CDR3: CASRRSSSETQYF

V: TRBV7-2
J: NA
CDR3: CASSSLAAEQYF

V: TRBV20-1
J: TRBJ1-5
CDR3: CSARVQGGSNQPQHF

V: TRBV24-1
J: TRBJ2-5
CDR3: CATSDARGPDQETQYF

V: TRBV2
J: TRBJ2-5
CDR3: CASSGGSKQETQYF

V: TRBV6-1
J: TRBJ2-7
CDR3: CASSRGGPLERYF